The 26 T cell receptor beta chains reported below all come from one sample, sequenced in a study of identical twins. MiXCR, applied by TCRdb to the 5' RACE reads, yields one record per CDR3 protein. The sample lists approximately 300,000 distinct CDR3 sequences; over 8.5% were seen once. In addition, the sample was reused for a study of yellow fever vaccine responses in identical twins.

The sample taken for sequencing was CD8+ T cells sorted from blood. These receptors were taken from a woman aged 18-35 years in good health.

The V and J genes are TRBV4-3 and TRBJ2-2; perhaps TRBD1 as D (6 bases). The CDR3 loop spans 16 amino acids. The V gene's germline CDR1 is LGHNA and CDR2 YSLEER. Trimming took 0 bases from V and 7 from J, leaving 15 bases between them. CDR3 region: CASSQDRGQGSGELFF. For the CDR3, the DNA is TGCGCCAGCAGCCAAGATAGAGGGCAGGGGAGCGGGGAGCTGTTTTTT.

In this sample, this clonotype turned up a few times. This chain connects TRBV3-1 to TRBJ1-4; TRBD1 aligns across 8 bases. The CDR3 spans 16 residues. CDR1 is LGHDT, CDR2 YNNKEL, per germline (reference sequence). The J segment lost 8 bases and the V segment lost 1 base, leaving 9 bases of the junction unmatched. Here the CDR3 reads CASSQVLQGALEKLFF. The CDR3 DNA sequence: TGTGCCAGCAGCCAAGTGCTGCAGGGGGCGTTAGAAAAACTGTTTTTT.

The table lists this clonotype with a few counts. The V call is TRBV12-3 or TRBV12-4, the J call TRBJ2-1; 13 nucleotides match TRBD2. The V and J ends lost 5 bases and 4 bases, in that order; junction bases with no gene match: 11. This CDR3 is built from 18 residues. For the CDR3, the DNA is TGTGCCAGCAGTCCATCCTCGTTGACTAGCGGGAGGTACAATGAGCAGTTCTTC. Its protein is CASSPSSLTSGRYNEQFF.

This clonotype was counted ten times or more. The chain couples TRBV11-1 to TRBJ2-1; tentatively, D is TRBD1 (5 bases). The V gene's germline CDR1 is SGHAT and CDR2 FQDESV (reference sequence). The CDR3 spans 13 residues. V lost 2 bases to trimming and J lost 6 bases, with 8 bases between them. The CDR3, as DNA: TGTGCCAGCAGCTTAACAGGTCCCAATGAGCAGTTCTTC. It specifies CASSLTGPNEQFF.

This clonotype appeared a few times. This chain connects TRBV7-9 to TRBJ1-1, with 10 bases fitting TRBD1. From germline, CDR1 is SEHNR and CDR2 FQNEAQ (reference sequence). J was trimmed by 1 base and V by 5 bases; bases with no gene match: 4. CDR3 length equals 15 residues. CDR3 in DNA: TGTGCCAGCAGCCTACGACAGGGGGCGAACACTGAAGCTTTCTTT. Translation: CASSLRQGANTEAFF.

This clonotype has ten or more counts. This rearrangement joins TRBV10-3 to TRBJ2-1; 8 bases map to TRBD1. Unmatched junction bases numbered 9, after V lost 2 bases and J lost 3 bases. The length of the CDR3 is 17 residues. The germline V gene has CDR1 ENHRY and CDR2 SYGVKD. CDR3 bases: TGTGCCATCAGTGAGCCCCCGGGACAGGCGAGCTACAATGAGCAGTTCTTC. Amino acid sequence: CAISEPPGQASYNEQFF.

This clonotype was detected a few times. The CDR3 protein is CASSQVQGASLEHTGELFF. The CDR3 bases are TGTGCCAGCAGCCAAGTACAGGGGGCATCCCTCGAACACACCGGGGAGCTGTTTTTT. The chain carries TRBV3-1 and TRBJ2-2; 9 nucleotides line up with TRBD1. V gave up 1 base and J gave up 3 bases; unmatched junction bases: 12. The CDR3 loop spans 19 amino acids. CDR1 is LGHDT and CDR2 is YNNKEL in the germline V gene (reference sequence).

This clonotype was detected only a few times. The CDR3 sequence is CSAEGPGTSGDLGSYEQYF. CDR3 DNA sequence: TGCAGTGCAGAGGGGCCCGGGACTAGCGGGGACTTGGGCTCCTACGAGCAGTACTTC. The chain joins TRBV20-1 to TRBJ2-7; TRBD2 matches 13 bases. V lost 6 bases to trimming and J lost 0 bases; unmatched junction nucleotides: 17. CDR3 length: 19 amino acids. Germline loops: CDR1 DFQATT, CDR2 SNEGSKA (reference sequence).

This clonotype has more than one count but fewer than ten. The rearrangement links TRBV5-1 to TRBJ2-7; TRBD2 aligns across 9 bases. This CDR3 is 17 amino acids long. Germline CDR1 and CDR2: SGHRS and YFSETQ. Trimming cost V 3 bases and J 6 bases; bases outside gene matches: 16. The CDR3 is CASSSLAGELGVREQYF. Here the CDR3 DNA reads TGCGCCAGCAGCTCCTTAGCGGGAGAATTGGGGGTACGCGAGCAGTACTTC.

Many counts were recorded for this clonotype. V gene TRBV3-1 combines with J gene TRBJ2-4; TRBD1 might be the D (6 bases). The CDR3 runs to 13 residues. Germline V gene lookup returns CDR1 LGHDT and CDR2 YNNKEL (reference sequence). Trimming took off 4 bases at V and 7 bases at J, with 11 bases between the two ends. The CDR3 here is CASSRGLGNIQYF. CDR3 DNA sequence: TGTGCCAGCAGCCGGGGGCTCGGGAACATTCAGTACTTC.

The sample holds many counts of this clonotype. This sequence joins TRBV20-1 and TRBJ2-7; perhaps TRBD2 as D (6 bases). V lost 2 bases and J 4 bases, leaving 15 bases between the germline ends. Germline V gene data show CDR1 as DFQATT and CDR2 as SNEGSKA (reference sequence). The CDR3 consists of 14 residues. The CDR3 DNA reads TGCAGTGCTAGAACTAGACTAGACGGGTACGAGCAGTACTTC. This gives the protein CSARTRLDGYEQYF.

This clonotype came up a few times. This chain links TRBV4-1 with TRBJ2-7; 9 positions match TRBD1. V lost 3 bases to trimming and J lost 4 bases; unmatched junction nucleotides: 7. Per the germline V gene, CDR1 is MGHRA and CDR2 is YSYEKL. The CDR3 runs to 15 residues. This CDR3 reads CASSHPGQGRYEQYF. In DNA, the CDR3 is TGCGCCAGCAGCCACCCGGGACAGGGAAGGTACGAGCAGTACTTC.

This chain links TRBV11-2 with TRBJ2-3; possibly TRBD1 or TRBD2 for D (6 bases each). The CDR3 sequence is 15 residues long. V was cut by 4 bases and J by 4 bases, with 15 bases left in between. Germline lookup yields CDR1 SGHAT and CDR2 FQNNGV. The CDR3 loop is CASSSVGGWSDTQYF. For the CDR3, the DNA is TGTGCCAGCAGCTCCGTAGGGGGGTGGTCAGATACGCAGTATTTT.

J is TRBJ2-5 and V is TRBV7-2, with TRBD2 identical over 10 bases. The length of the CDR3 is 16 residues. V shed 2 bases, J shed 4 bases, and the junction held 7 bases outside the gene matches. CDR1 is SGHTA and CDR2 is FQGNSA in the germline V gene. Here the CDR3 DNA reads TGTGCCAGCAGCTTAAGAAGCGGGAGGGCCATAGAGACCCAGTACTTC. Amino acids: CASSLRSGRAIETQYF.

This sequence joins TRBV18 and TRBJ2-4; D not resolved. Germline CDR1 is KGHSH and CDR2 is LQKENI. CDR3 size: 15 residues. Trimming removed 0 bases at V and 5 bases at J, with 11 bases between. The CDR3 reads CASSPPGDIENIQYF. CDR3 DNA: TGTGCCAGCTCACCACCGGGCGATATCGAAAACATTCAGTACTTC.

This chain joins TRBV2 and TRBJ2-1, with D possibly TRBD1 on 7 matching bases. CDR1 SNHLY and CDR2 FYNNEI come from the germline V gene. Deletions cut 3 bases from V and 6 bases from J, with 9 bases between. CDR3 length equals 13 residues. CDR3 sequence (DNA): TGTGCCAGCAGTGAGCGGGACAGCAATGAGCAGTTCTTC. Its translation: CASSERDSNEQFF.

Ten or more counts support this clonotype. An end of the junction differs from the germline gene, which may be a read error. The chain links TRBV27 to TRBJ2-2; weak D call: TRBD1 (5 bases). Germline V lookup: CDR1 MNHEY, CDR2 SMNVEV (reference sequence). The CDR3 spans 14 residues. CDR3 coding DNA: TGTGCCAGCAGTTTGGGGCTAAACAACGGGGAGCTGTTTTTT. Amino acids: CASSLGLNNGELFF.

The V call is TRBV5-6, the J call TRBJ1-2, with TRBD1 identical over 8 bases. Trimming removed 0 bases from V and 6 bases from J; junction bases left unmatched: 7. The CDR3 runs 15 residues. Germline CDR1 reads SGHDT; CDR2 reads YYEEEE. This CDR3 reads CASSLDIRQGNGYTF. The CDR3 bases are TGTGCCAGCAGCTTGGATATCCGACAGGGGAATGGCTACACCTTC.

This clonotype was detected a few times. The rearrangement links TRBV4-1 to TRBJ2-7; D is ambiguous. This CDR3 spans 14 amino acids. The V end lost 1 base, the J end lost 4 bases, and 11 bases lay between the germline ends. Germline V lookup: CDR1 MGHRA, CDR2 YSYEKL. DNA for the CDR3: TGCGCCAGCAGCCAAGCGGATCTCTCGTACGAGCAGTACTTC. It translates to CASSQADLSYEQYF.

The CDR3 loop reads CANCRGRETQYF. In nucleotides, the CDR3 is TGTGCCAACTGCAGGGGGCGAGAGACCCAGTACTTC. J is TRBJ2-5 and V is TRBV6-5; 8 nucleotides line up with TRBD1. Germline V gives CDR1 MNHEY, CDR2 SVGAGI. The J segment lost 4 bases and the V segment lost 10 bases, leaving 5 bases of the junction unmatched. The CDR3 runs to 12 residues.

This clonotype was seen ten or more times. The gene calls are TRBV9 and TRBJ2-7; the D gene is possibly TRBD1 (6 bases). The germline CDR1 and CDR2 sequences are SGDLS and YYNGEE. The germline V and J ends were trimmed by 5 bases and 2 bases, with 14 bases remaining between them. The CDR3 extends over 14 amino acids. CDR3 in amino acids: CASSGIGQPYEQYF. CDR3 coding DNA: TGTGCCAGCAGTGGAATTGGACAGCCCTACGAGCAGTACTTC.

In this sample, this clonotype turned up many times. The rearrangement joins TRBV9 to TRBJ2-7; 9 bases line up with TRBD1. The CDR3 has 15 amino acids. The germline gives CDR1 SGDLS, CDR2 YYNGEE. V dropped 2 bases and J dropped 2; count of bases not matched to a gene: 5. For the CDR3, the DNA is TGTGCCAGCAGCGTTGGAACAGGGGGCACCTACGAGCAGTACTTC. Translation: CASSVGTGGTYEQYF. Supplemented by reference TRBV9 and TRBJ2-7, the full variable domain reads DSGVTQTPKHLITATGQRVTLRCSPRSGDLSVYWYQQSLDQGLQFLIQYYNGEERAKGNILERFSAQQFPDLHSELNLSSLELGDSALYFCASSVGTGGTYEQYFGPGTRLTVT.

This clonotype was seen repeatedly, ten times or more. This sequence joins TRBV7-9 and TRBJ2-5; possibly TRBD2 for D (5 bases). The V gene lost 1 base and the J gene lost 4 bases, with 10 bases spanning the gap. This CDR3 is built from 14 residues. Looked up from germline, CDR1 is SEHNR and CDR2 is FQNEAQ (reference sequence). CDR3 residues: CASSLGELTETQYF. The DNA for the CDR3 is TGTGCCAGCAGCTTAGGGGAGCTTACAGAGACCCAGTACTTC.

This clonotype was recorded many times. The J gene is TRBJ2-7, the V gene TRBV28; 7 nucleotides line up with TRBD1. Germline V CDR1 and CDR2: MDHEN, SYDVKM. V shed 3 bases and J 6 bases; nucleotides not matched to a gene: 8. The CDR3 contains 14 residues. The CDR3 DNA follows: TGTGCCAGCAGTTTTCGGGCAGGGGGTCTCGAGCAGTACTTC. It encodes CASSFRAGGLEQYF.

The table lists this clonotype with a few counts. The V gene is TRBV19, the J gene TRBJ1-5; D ambiguous. V was pared by 5 bases and J by 0 bases, with 11 bases between. The germline CDR1 and CDR2 sequences are LNHDA and SQIVND (reference sequence). The CDR3 sequence is 15 residues long. The CDR3 nucleotides read TGTGCCAGTAGTGCGGACGGTTATAGCAATCAGCCCCAGCATTTT. Translating gives CASSADGYSNQPQHF.

In this sample, this clonotype turned up a few times. The V and J genes are TRBV11-2 and TRBJ2-1; 11 nucleotides agree with TRBD2. After removal of 0 bases from V and 5 bases from J, the junction contained 12 bases not matched to a gene. Germline lookup yields CDR1 SGHAT and CDR2 FQNNGV. The CDR3 totals 19 residues. The CDR3 reads CASSLELVTSGAFNNEQFF. CDR3 nucleotide sequence: TGTGCCAGCAGCTTAGAGTTGGTGACTAGCGGGGCTTTCAACAATGAGCAGTTCTTC.